The 24 T cell receptor beta chains given below trace back to one sample, sequenced in a study of blood T cell repertoires in COVID-19. Data came from immunoSEQ multiplex PCR; TCRdb stores just in-frame clones and leaves some out. This sample yields some 100,000 clones, of which 65% to 90% are seen a single time; 7% to 9% belongs to the top ten. Specimen: peripheral blood. These receptors were collected from a woman of 80 years or more with active or convalescent COVID-19.

The V gene is TRBV5-5, the J gene TRBJ2-1; 10 nucleotides align to TRBD2. The CDR3 is 15 amino acids. J lost 14 bases, V lost 4 bases, and 15 bases had no gene match. CDR1 SGHKS and CDR2 YYEKEE come from the germline V gene (reference sequence). CDR3 residues: CASSLSGTSDPRKFF. As DNA, the CDR3 is TGTGCCAGCAGCCTTTCTGGGACTAGCGACCCTCGGAAGTTCTTC.

A few counts support this clone. The rearrangement joins TRBV18 to TRBJ2-3; D not resolved. The germline gives CDR1 KGHSH, CDR2 LQKENI. This CDR3 has 14 amino acids. V was trimmed by 1 base and J by 1 base, leaving 6 bases between them. The CDR3 bases are TGTGCCAGCTCACCACTCCCGGGCACAGATACGCAGTATTTT. As protein: CASSPLPGTDTQYF.

The chain employs TRBV27 and TRBJ2-2; D unresolved. The length of the CDR3 is 12 residues. V was clipped by 2 bases and J by 7 bases, with 5 bases between them. The germline V gene has CDR1 MNHEY and CDR2 SMNVEV (reference sequence). This CDR3 is CASSLEVGELFF. In DNA form, the CDR3 reads TGTGCCAGCAGTTTAGAGGTCGGGGAGCTGTTTTTT.

This clone was counted between two and nine times. This chain links TRBV28 with TRBJ2-4; TRBD1 aligns across 10 bases. The CDR3 runs 17 residues. In germline, CDR1 is MDHEN, CDR2 SYDVKM. J gave up 2 bases and V 1 base, and 5 bases lay outside the gene matches. This CDR3 is CASSLLGQGLTKNIQYF. The CDR3 DNA is TGTGCCAGCAGTTTATTGGGACAGGGGTTAACCAAAAACATTCAGTACTTC.

J is TRBJ1-2 and V is TRBV6-4; D gene unclear. Germline CDR1 MRHNA, CDR2 SNTAGT. Trimming took 3 bases from V and 6 from J, leaving 11 bases between them. The CDR3 is 13 amino acids. CDR3 sequence reads: CASSEQGGNGYTF. CDR3 sequence (DNA): TGTGCCAGCAGTGAACAAGGAGGGAATGGCTACACCTTC.

About this clone: Other DNA sequences from this sample encode an identical CDR3 as well. This sequence joins TRBV12-3 or TRBV12-4 and TRBJ1-2; D perhaps matches TRBD1 (6 bases). The ends were cut back, 6 bases at V and 2 bases at J, with 10 bases in the middle. The CDR3 extends over 13 amino acids. CDR3 region: CASSRDTNYGYTF. The CDR3 DNA reads as TGTGCCAGCAGCCGGGACACCAACTATGGCTACACCTTC.

The V and J genes are TRBV9 and TRBJ1-1, with 8 nucleotides matching TRBD1. CDR1 SGDLS and CDR2 YYNGEE come from the germline V gene. The CDR3 is 13 amino acids. Germline trimming cut 3 bases from V and 4 bases from J; bases unmatched to any gene: 2. CDR3 sequence reads: CASSDGQGTEAFF. The CDR3 region has the DNA TGTGCCAGCAGCGATGGACAGGGCACTGAAGCTTTCTTT.

The genes are TRBV7-9 and TRBJ1-4; 9 nucleotides line up with TRBD1. V dropped 5 bases and J dropped 7; count of bases not matched to a gene: 8. Looked up from germline, CDR1 is SEHNR and CDR2 is FQNEAQ (reference sequence). The CDR3 extends over 15 amino acids. CDR3 in DNA: TGTGCCAGCAGCCCTTGGACAGGGGAAACTGAAAAACTGTTTTTT. This translates into CASSPWTGETEKLFF.

The V gene is TRBV20-1, the J gene TRBJ1-1; D is possibly TRBD1 (6 bases). Germline lookup yields CDR1 DFQATT and CDR2 SNEGSKA (reference sequence). The CDR3 has 13 amino acids. V was pared by 3 bases and J by 5 bases, with 13 bases between. CDR3 amino acids: CSASLGQRTEAFF. The CDR3, as DNA: TGCAGTGCTAGTTTAGGACAGAGGACTGAAGCTTTCTTT.

The chain is built from TRBV6-5 and TRBJ2-7; TRBD1 agrees at 10 bases. V was clipped by 7 bases and J by 6 bases; unmatched bases: 9. Germline lookup yields CDR1 MNHEY and CDR2 SVGAGI. This CDR3 contains 14 residues. The CDR3 nucleotides read TGTGCCAGCAACCCGGGACAGGGGATTGGCGAGCAGTACTTC. This sequence encodes CASNPGQGIGEQYF.

This clone was counted between two and nine times. The V gene is TRBV11-2, the J gene TRBJ1-5, with D possibly matching TRBD1 (5 bases). This CDR3 is built from 13 residues. The germline CDR1 and CDR2 sequences are SGHAT and FQNNGV. The V end was cut by 6 bases, the J end by 3 bases, with 9 bases between. The CDR3, as DNA: TGTGCCAGCAGGCGGGGGGTCAATCAGCCCCAGCATTTT. Encoded protein: CASRRGVNQPQHF.

The rearrangement uses TRBV7-8 and TRBJ1-2; 12 bases line up with TRBD1. CDR3 size: 20 residues. Germline-derived CDR1 and CDR2 are SGHVS and FQNEAQ. J gave up 4 bases and V 1 base, and 16 bases lay outside the gene matches. Written as DNA, the CDR3 is TGTGCCAGCAGCTTAGACGCGTGGGACAGGGGGCCCGGGGGCGCCTATGGCTACACCTTC. It translates to CASSLDAWDRGPGGAYGYTF.

This clone was detected only once. DNA of the CDR3: TGTGCCAGCAGCCAAGAGTCTTTACTGGGACTAGCGGATTCCCTTAGGGAGACCCAGTACTTC. Translating it yields CASSQESLLGLADSLRETQYF. This chain links TRBV3-1 (or the pseudogene TRBV3-2) with TRBJ2-5, with TRBD2 matching over 11 bases. The CDR3 has 21 residues. J gave up 5 bases and V 0 bases, and 20 bases lay outside the gene matches. Germline CDR1 LGHDT, CDR2 YNNKEL (reference sequence).

This clone was picked up a small number of times. The chain has TRBV28 and TRBJ1-5; TRBD1 matches at 7 bases. V lost 2 bases, J lost 6 bases, and 7 bases stayed unmatched. Germline V gives CDR1 MDHEN, CDR2 SYDVKM. The CDR3 totals 15 residues. The CDR3 loop reads CASSLRDSFFQPQHF. The CDR3 nucleotides read TGTGCCAGCAGTTTAAGGGACAGTTTTTTTCAGCCCCAGCATTTT. The full variable domain, its missing parts supplied by reference TRBV28 and TRBJ1-5, is DVKVTQSSRYLVKRTGEKVFLECVQDMDHENMFWYRQDPGLGLRLIYFSYDVKMKEKGDIPEGYSVSREKKERFSLILESASTNQTSMYLCASSLRDSFFQPQHFGDGTRLSIL.

This rearrangement joins TRBV6-5 to TRBJ2-5; perhaps TRBD2 as D (5 bases). CDR1 MNHEY and CDR2 SVGAGI come from the germline V gene. Trimming took 0 bases from V and 2 from J, leaving 10 bases between them. This CDR3 comprises 15 residues. CDR3 sequence reads: CASSYSLAVQETQYF. The CDR3 nucleotides are TGTGCCAGCAGTTACTCCCTAGCAGTACAAGAGACCCAGTACTTC.

This rearrangement joins TRBV27 to TRBJ2-7, with 10 bases identical to TRBD1. Germline CDR1 is MNHEY and CDR2 is SMNVEV (reference sequence). This CDR3 has 15 amino acids. V shed 6 bases, J shed 4 bases, and the junction held 9 bases outside the gene matches. CDR3 sequence (DNA): TGTGCCAGCAGACTAGGACAGGGGGAATTATACGAGCAGTACTTC. The encoded protein is CASRLGQGELYEQYF.

The rearrangement uses TRBV10-2 and TRBJ2-2; TRBD2 matches 13 bases. The CDR3 spans 15 residues. CDR1 WSHSY and CDR2 SAAADI come from the germline V gene. Trimming cost V 5 bases and J 7 bases; bases outside gene matches: 4. CDR3 nucleotide sequence: TGCGCCAGCAGTCGGACTAGCGGGAGTAGCGGGGAGCTGTTTTTT. Translated: CASSRTSGSSGELFF.

The chain joins TRBV19 to TRBJ1-3; D is possibly TRBD1 (5 bases). CDR1 and CDR2 (germline): LNHDA, SQIVND (reference sequence). Deletions cut 5 bases from V and 1 base from J, with 9 bases between. The CDR3 covers 14 residues. Here the CDR3 reads CASSVQASGNTIYF. In DNA form, the CDR3 reads TGTGCCAGTAGTGTACAGGCGTCTGGAAACACCATATATTTT.

The V and J genes are TRBV5-1 and TRBJ2-3; D possibly corresponds to TRBD2 (6 bases). The CDR3 sequence is 14 residues long. V was shortened by 4 bases and J by 1 base, with 10 bases between the two germline ends. Germline V gene sequence: CDR1 SGHRS, CDR2 YFSETQ. DNA of the CDR3: TGCGCCAGCAGCGAGGGACTTCGCACAGATACGCAGTATTTT. Encoded protein: CASSEGLRTDTQYF.

The rearrangement uses TRBV6-1 and TRBJ2-5, with D perhaps TRBD2 (6 bases). The CDR3 extends over 13 amino acids. Germline V gene data show CDR1 as MNHNS and CDR2 as SASEGT. V was clipped by 2 bases and J by 6 bases, with 10 bases between them. The CDR3 loop reads CASSEPGLQTQYF. DNA for the CDR3: TGTGCCAGCAGTGAACCGGGACTCCAGACCCAGTACTTC.

The CDR3 here is CASSFGSGTADTQYF. CDR3 coding DNA: TGTGCCAGCAGCTTCGGCAGCGGGACGGCAGATACGCAGTATTTT. The chain uses TRBV11-3 and TRBJ2-3, with 7 bases aligning to TRBD2. The junction had 7 bases not matched to a gene; V was cut back by 3 bases and J by 4 bases. The CDR3 is 15 amino acids. CDR1 is SGHNT and CDR2 is YENEEA in the germline V gene.

The chain combines TRBV6-5 with TRBJ1-6, with D perhaps matching TRBD1 (6 bases). V was shortened by 6 bases and J by 7 bases, with 16 bases between the two germline ends. This CDR3 has 15 residues. Germline CDR1 MNHEY, CDR2 SVGAGI. The CDR3 region is CASRSGTKSNSPLHF. In nucleotides, the CDR3 is TGTGCCAGCAGATCCGGGACAAAGAGCAATTCACCCCTCCACTTT.

The chain links TRBV15 to TRBJ1-5; TRBD1 matches at 8 bases. The CDR3 is made up of 13 amino acids. Trimming at V came to 3 bases and at J to 7 bases, leaving 2 bases not matched to a gene. Germline V gene sequence: CDR1 LNHNV, CDR2 YYDKDF (reference sequence). CDR3 amino acids: CATSRTGDQPQHF. CDR3 in DNA: TGTGCCACCAGCAGGACAGGGGACCAGCCCCAGCATTTT.

The chain is built from TRBV3-1 (or the pseudogene TRBV3-2) and TRBJ2-4; no definite D call. V lost 0 bases and J 2 bases, leaving 14 bases between the germline ends. The V gene's germline CDR1 is LGHDT and CDR2 YNNKEL (reference sequence). The CDR3 has 17 amino acids. The CDR3 loop reads CASSQDGYSLSKNIQYF. Written as DNA, the CDR3 is TGTGCCAGCAGCCAAGATGGCTACAGTCTATCCAAAAACATTCAGTACTTC.